This T cell receptor (beta chain) was sequenced in a study of OX40 agonist ivuxolimab in advanced cancers. For the wider study: Ivuxolimab was a fully human IgG2 agonistic monoclonal antibody targeting the costimulatory receptor OX40 (CD134). Intravenous ivuxolimab was administered to patients every 2 weeks at six dose levels: 0.01, 0.1, 0.3, 1.5, 3 and 10 mg/kg. Of the 50 or so patients in dose escalation, 19 had hepatocellular carcinoma, about 15 had melanoma, 9 had renal cell carcinoma and 9 had head and neck cancer. The dose-escalation cohort was 82.7% male with a mean age of around 64 years, ranging from about 23 to 85. Patients were allowed to have had prior anti-PD-1, anti-PD-L1 or anti-CTLA-4 therapy, and more than 35% of the dose-escalation patients had been treated with checkpoint inhibitors. Partial responses occurred in three dose-escalation patients, of whom one had hepatocellular carcinoma and two had cutaneous melanoma. Peripheral TCRbeta sequencing was intended to test whether TCR sequence diversity was altered and clonal T-cell expansion was caused by ivuxolimab. The paper describes the monotherapy dose-escalation part (N = 52 patients) of the phase I trial of ivuxolimab. General study outcomes and caveats: After ivuxolimab, more expanded clones were found on average in CD8+ T cells than in CD4+ T cells. Antigen specificity was not determined for the clonally expanded peripheral T cells. In partial responders in the 0.1-3.0 mg/kg groups, normalized peripheral clonal expansion was found to be among the lowest, especially among CD8+ T cells. Low levels of normalized T-cell clonal expansion were also seen in some nonresponding patients. Clonal expansion of both CD4+ and CD8+ blood T cells was observed from baseline to week 6 at doses 0.1 to 3.0 mg/kg.

Trimming removed 1 base from V and 0 bases from J, leaving 13 bases between the germline ends. The CDR3 measures 16 amino acids from cysteine to phenylalanine. This entry keeps only the CDR3 DNA: 48 bases, framed from base 1. Sequences SGHTS (CDR1) and YDEGEE (CDR2) are obtained from the germline V gene. The trial excluded patients who had a history of autoimmune disease or were on systemic immunosuppression. Peripheral blood for TCR sequencing was collected from all dose cohorts at baseline, on cycle 4 day 1, and on cycle 7 day 1. The samples were taken from a phase I, first-in-human, multicenter, open-label dose-escalation trial of ivuxolimab. Adults with locally advanced or metastatic melanoma, renal cell, hepatocellular, or head and neck squamous cell carcinoma were enrolled in the trial. Before TCR sequencing, CD4+ T cells and CD8+ T cells from peripheral blood were sorted into separate populations.

Genomic DNA was extracted from sorted cells for sequencing of the TCRbeta CDR3 region. The immunoSEQ Assay was used to sequence the TCRbeta CDR3 regions. TCRdb obtained this table from immuneACCESS and retained in-frame rearrangements with V and J assigned. These tables miss some clones; where compared with another copy, unresolved V genes account for less than half of the shortfall, and the remainder is unexplained. This sample comprises 55,000 to 75,000 clones, 84% of them detected only once. Roughly 1.2% of the sample is taken by the ten largest. Remarks on this clone: The clone's antigen remains unknown. Base qualities were left out, and no much larger clone turns up one base away.

The receptor's source is an adult with an advanced solid tumor such as melanoma, head and neck, liver or kidney cancer. Sequenced here: CD4+ or CD8+ T cells sorted from blood, sampled in a trial of the OX40 agonist ivuxolimab. Rearrangement joined TRBV5-8 to TRBJ1-2; TRBD1 might be the D gene, on 6 matching bases. The CDR3 has the sequence CASSLTGTRANYGYTF. The DNA sequence reads TGTGCCAGCAGCTTGACCGGGACAAGAGCTAACTATGGCTACACCTTC.